Described below is a single TCR beta chain sequence and its context. Its specificity is unknown. The V end was cut by 5 bases, the J end by 7 bases, with 14 bases between. Germline CDR1 reads SGHTA; CDR2 reads FQGNSA. The CDR3 is 13 amino acids. This specimen comes from a study of T cell responses to AZD1222 COVID-19 vaccine. General observations from the study: Donors in the cohort were predominantly white British and more often female, and clonal diversity was possibly underestimated. Samples come after the peak T cell response, not at day 14. Spike was spanned by vaccine-associated CD4 TCRs, with dominance at 160-218 and 743-854.

The table came from immunoSEQ multiplex PCR; TCRdb's copy has only in-frame clones and leaves some out. The sample lists fewer than 35,000 clones; more than 85% were seen once. V usage is TRBV7-2 and J usage is TRBJ1-1; D not certain. The TCR comes from an adult in good health. The sample here was peripheral blood, taken on day 0 of AZD1222 vaccination. CDR3 protein: CASSLGVGREAFF. DNA for the CDR3: TGTGCCAGCAGCCTGGGCGTCGGACGTGAAGCTTTCTTT.